Presented here are 4 T cell receptor beta chains from one specimen sequenced in a study of graft-versus-host responses after intestinal transplantation. TCRdb's table, derived via immunoSEQ multiplex PCR, lists solely in-frame clones and lacks some. The table lists tens of thousands of clones, 85% to 95% of them singletons. No cognate antigen is known for these TCRs. The sample in question was unstimulated CD4+ T cells sorted from spleen or lymph node cells, obtained before transplant. The source of these receptors is a human donor who was the organ donor for an intestinal transplant.

V is TRBV19 and J is TRBJ2-3; 8 nucleotides agree with TRBD1. CDR3 length equals 16 residues. Trimming took 7 bases from V and 2 from J; bases not matched to a gene: 11. Germline lookup yields CDR1 LNHDA and CDR2 SQIVND (reference sequence). CDR3: CASKKMDRAVTDTQYF. CDR3 bases: TGTGCCAGTAAGAAAATGGACAGGGCAGTCACAGATACGCAGTATTTT.

The chain couples TRBV7-2 to TRBJ2-7; 8 bases map to TRBD2. Trimming cost V 4 bases and J 6 bases; bases outside gene matches: 5. The CDR3 covers 13 residues. The germline gives CDR1 SGHTA, CDR2 FQGNSA. CDR3 amino acids: CASSSGGALEQYF. The DNA of the CDR3 is TGTGCCAGCAGCTCCGGGGGGGCCCTCGAGCAGTACTTC.

The chain carries TRBV10-3 and TRBJ1-6; D unresolved. The CDR3 extends over 15 amino acids. In germline, CDR1 is ENHRY, CDR2 SYGVKD. Trimming removed 2 bases from V and 7 bases from J, with 12 bases in between. The CDR3 DNA reads TGTGCCATCAGTGAGGTCCAGAACAGAAATTCACCCCTCCACTTT. As protein: CAISEVQNRNSPLHF.

J is TRBJ1-2 and V is TRBV2; 10 bases line up with TRBD1. Germline V gene data show CDR1 as SNHLY and CDR2 as FYNNEI. This CDR3 has 16 residues. V lost 5 bases, J lost 2 bases, and 8 bases stayed unmatched. The CDR3 DNA follows: TGTGCCAGCAGTAAGCGGACAGGGGGGAGCAACTATGGCTACACCTTC. Amino acid sequence: CASSKRTGGSNYGYTF.